This TCR beta chain is from a study of CD8 T cells in Susac syndrome. The CDR3 contains 15 residues. CDR1 and CDR2 from the germline V gene are LGHDT and YNNKEL (reference sequence). V was trimmed by 0 bases and J by 4 bases, leaving 10 bases between them. The RNA input was roughly 0.45 to 1 ug, and it was reverse transcribed with random hexamers. Using its own MiXCR run on the immunoSEQ multiplex PCR reads, TCRdb lists one record per CDR3 protein. The sample shows 150,000 to 250,000 distinct CDR3 sequences, over 90% of them seen only once. The rearrangement links TRBV3-1 to TRBJ1-5, with a possible D match to TRBD1 (5 bases). The sample consisted of CD4+ T cells from PBMCs. This clonotype was sampled from a human donor with multiple sclerosis. The CDR3 loop is CASSQDLQENQPQHF. CDR3 coding DNA: TGTGCCAGCAGCCAAGATCTACAGGAAAATCAGCCCCAGCATTTT.